A selection of T cell receptor beta chains follows, all from one sample in a study of blood T cells in healthy people across ages. From the 5' RACE reads, TCRdb called clonotypes with MiXCR, one entry per CDR3 protein. This table has just over 1 million distinct CDR3 sequences, 40% to 50% appearing once. The sample comprised blood. The receptors come from a woman aged 55-70 years in good health. Each CDR3 is given with its conserved first and last residue. D genes are given only for firm matches. Expanded clones get a size class; other rows say once, few or many, or leave the size out.

>few|TRBV4-1|-|TRBJ2-7
TGCGCCAGCAGCCATACGACAGAGAGCTCCTACGAGCAGTACTTC
CASSHTTESSYEQYF
>-|TRBV9|TRBD2|TRBJ2-7
TGTGCCAGCAGCGATGGGACTAGCCTCACCGACGAGCAGTACTTC
CASSDGTSLTDEQYF
>-|TRBV4-2|-|TRBJ2-3
TGTGCCAGCAGCCAAGAAGGACAAATTACTAGCACAGATACGCAGTATTTT
CASSQEGQITSTDTQYF
>many|TRBV29-1|TRBD2|TRBJ2-7
TGCAGCTTTCTAGCGGGAGGTGCCTACGAGCAGTACTTC
CSFLAGGAYEQYF
>-|TRBV6-5|-|TRBJ1-1
TGTGCCAGCACCCAAATGAACACTGTTGAAGCTTTCTTT
CASTQMNTVEAFF
>-|TRBV12-3/TRBV12-4|TRBD2|TRBJ2-7
TGTGCCAGCAGTTTGTGGGGGCGGGAGGAAGGGGAGCAGTACTTC
CASSLWGREEGEQYF
>many|TRBV25-1|TRBD1|TRBJ2-7
TGTGCCAGCAGTGAGTCGACAGGGTCCTACGAGCAGTACTTC
CASSESTGSYEQYF
>few|TRBV28|-|TRBJ2-2
TGTGCCAGCAGTTTAGCGGTTGGATCCGGGGAGCTGTTTTTT
CASSLAVGSGELFF
>few|TRBV7-2|-|TRBJ2-1
TGTGCCAGCAGCTTCTTTGGGGACGGCTCCTACAATGAGCAGTTCTTC
CASSFFGDGSYNEQFF
>-|TRBV20-1|TRBD2|TRBJ2-3
TGCAGTGCTAGTACTAGCGGGTTTAGCACAGATACGCAGTATTTT
CSASTSGFSTDTQYF
>-|TRBV5-1|TRBD2|TRBJ2-7
TGCGCCAGCAGCCCGCTAGGCGGGAGCTCCTACGAGCAGTACTTC
CASSPLGGSSYEQYF
>once|TRBV5-1|TRBD2|TRBJ2-3
TGCGCCAGCAAACCGGACGGGAGGTCCACAGATACGCAGTATTTT
CASKPDGRSTDTQYF
>many|TRBV7-6|-|TRBJ2-1
TGTGCCAGCAGCGCAAACAAGGGGCCTAATGAGCAGTTCTTC
CASSANKGPNEQFF
>-|TRBV9|TRBD2|TRBJ2-7
TGTGCCAGCAGCCCAAATGAGCGGGGCCTTTACGAGCAGTACTTC
CASSPNERGLYEQYF
>-|TRBV11-2|-|TRBJ2-3
TGTGCCAGCAGCCGTCTAGGGTCACCCCCCGTCGATACGCAGTATTTT
CASSRLGSPPVDTQYF
>-|TRBV6-2/TRBV6-3|-|TRBJ2-7
TGTGCCAGCAGTTACAACCTAGACTCCTACGAGCAGTACTTC
CASSYNLDSYEQYF
>-|TRBV3-1|TRBD2|TRBJ2-7
TGTGCCAGCAGCCCCTTTAGGACTAGCGGGTTTCCCTACGAGCAGTACTTC
CASSPFRTSGFPYEQYF
>few|TRBV11-2|TRBD2|TRBJ2-5
TGTGCCAGCAGCTTAGGAGGACTAGCGGGAGAGACCCAGTACTTC
CASSLGGLAGETQYF
>-|TRBV29-1|TRBD1|TRBJ2-3
TGCAGCGTTGAAGATCGGGACAGGGAGAATACGCAGTATTTT
CSVEDRDRENTQYF
>-|TRBV6-1|-|TRBJ2-7
TGTGCCAGCAGTGAGACGGGATACTACGAGCAGTACTTC
CASSETGYYEQYF
>few|TRBV9|-|TRBJ2-7
TGTGCCAGCAGCGTAGATGCAGGGTCGGGACCCTCCTACGAGCAGTACTTC
CASSVDAGSGPSYEQYF
>few|TRBV7-2|-|TRBJ2-7
TGTGCCAGCAGCCCGTCCGGACAGTCCTACGAGCAGTACTTC
CASSPSGQSYEQYF
>few|TRBV27|-|TRBJ1-4
TGTGCCAGCAGTTTATCGGGTGAAAAACTGTTTTTT
CASSLSGEKLFF
>-|TRBV9|-|TRBJ2-1
TGTGCCAGCAGCGTAGTGGAACTCTCTGAGCAGTTCTTC
CASSVVELSEQFF
>few|TRBV20-1|-|TRBJ2-3
TGCAGTGCTAGAGAATTTAAGCGGCCCACAGATACGCAGTATTTT
CSAREFKRPTDTQYF
>-|TRBV10-3|-|TRBJ2-7
TGTGCCATCACTCCAGGACTCCTGTCTTCCTACGAGCAGTACTTC
CAITPGLLSSYEQYF
>few|TRBV12-3/TRBV12-4|TRBD1|TRBJ1-2
TGTGCCAGCAGCCTGGACAGGTATCATGGCTACACCTTC
CASSLDRYHGYTF
>-|TRBV25-1|-|TRBJ2-5
TGTGCCAGCAGTGATAGCCGCAGGGTGGAGACCCAGTACTTC
CASSDSRRVETQYF
>-|TRBV29-1|TRBD1|TRBJ2-6
TGCAGCGTTGAAGATCGGGGGACAGGGGCCTCTGGGGCCAACGTCCTGACTTTC
CSVEDRGTGASGANVLTF
>-|TRBV12-3/TRBV12-4|TRBD2|TRBJ2-1
TGTGCCAGCAGTATTAGCGGGAGTTACCACACTGAGCAGTTCTTC
CASSISGSYHTEQFF
>-|TRBV5-1|-|TRBJ1-1
TGCGCCAGCAGCTTTAGGACGTTTGCTGAAGCTTTCTTT
CASSFRTFAEAFF
>many|TRBV7-3|-|TRBJ2-1
TGTGCCAGCAGCGTACAGGGCAGAAATGAGCAGTTCTTC
CASSVQGRNEQFF
>-|TRBV27|-|TRBJ2-5
TGTGCCAGCAGTTTCCTAACTGGGTGCCAAGAGACCCAGTACTTC
CASSFLTGCQETQYF
>few|TRBV11-2|-|TRBJ2-5
TGTGCCAGCAGCTTAGGTCGGGGGTTAGGGTTGACCCAGTACTTC
CASSLGRGLGLTQYF
>-|TRBV28|TRBD1|TRBJ1-2
TGTGCCAGCCATTCCGACAGGGGGTTCTATGGCTACACCTTC
CASHSDRGFYGYTF
>-|TRBV20-1|TRBD2|TRBJ2-5
TGCAGTGCTAGAGATCTCCTAGCGGACCTAACCTGGGGGGAGACCCAGTACTTC
CSARDLLADLTWGETQYF
>few|TRBV9|-|TRBJ2-6
TGTGCCAGCAGCGTAGCAGGGGCAAGTGGGGCCAACGTCCTGACTTTC
CASSVAGASGANVLTF
>-|TRBV3-1|TRBD1|TRBJ2-7
TGTGCCAGCAGCCAGGGCCGGGACAGGGCCCAATTACGCGAGCAGTACTTC
CASSQGRDRAQLREQYF
>-|TRBV29-1|-|TRBJ1-2
TGCAGCGTTCAAGGGGGGGTACGGGGATACACCTTC
CSVQGGVRGYTF
>-|TRBV10-3|-|TRBJ2-7
TGTGCCATCAGTGAGTCCCCCGGGACCGGAAAAAGGTCCTACGAGCAGTACTTC
CAISESPGTGKRSYEQYF
>-|TRBV2|TRBD2|TRBJ2-3
TGTGCCAGTAGCGGGACGGTGGCAGATACGCAGTATTTT
CASSGTVADTQYF
>-|TRBV20-1|TRBD2|TRBJ2-1
TGCAGTGCAAAGCTAGCGGGAGTTGATCATGAGCAGTTCTTC
CSAKLAGVDHEQFF
>-|TRBV4-2|-|TRBJ1-2
TGTGCCAGCAGCCAAGATAAGCAGTCCTATGGCTACACCTTC
CASSQDKQSYGYTF